The table lists the clone carrying this T cell receptor beta chain with a few counts. Antigen: not known. The CDR3 spans 16 residues. V was cut by 1 base and J by 4 bases, with 14 bases left in between. Looked up from germline, CDR1 is SGHVS and CDR2 is FNYEAQ. The data were obtained in a study of T cells after yellow fever vaccination. Study-level points and caveats: The booster saw the reappearance of most primary-vaccination clones (more than 95% CD4, 88% CD8). Overlap between CD4 and CD8 compartments was detected for a small share of clonotypes.

Using its own MiXCR run on the 5' RACE reads, TCRdb lists one record per CDR3 protein. The profile shows 250,000 to 300,000 distinct CDR3 sequences, around 5.3% of them singletons. Sample: CD4+ T cells sorted from PBMCs, taken on the day of the yellow fever booster vaccination. The genes are TRBV7-6 and TRBJ1-3; TRBD1 is a possible D gene (6 bases). The origin of this receptor is a man between 18 and 29 years old who received the YFV17D yellow fever vaccine. CDR3 nucleotide sequence: TGTGCCAGCAGCTTAGGTTCGGGGGCCGGAGGAAACACCATATATTTT. It encodes CASSLGSGAGGNTIYF.